A single sample gave rise to the 31 T cell receptor beta chains below, sequenced in a study of T cell repertoires in cytomegalovirus infection. TCRdb analysed the reads with MiXCR anew, one entry per CDR3 protein. The table records about 450,000 distinct CDR3 sequences, roughly 31% of them present only once. What was sequenced was PBMCs. The receptors derive from a human donor in good health (CMV status not recorded). Some clones in this sample may be carry-over from other donors' samples.

This clonotype was detected ten times or more. J is TRBJ2-1 and V is TRBV7-6; TRBD1 matches 9 bases. Germline V gene sequence: CDR1 SGHVS, CDR2 FNYEAQ. With 5 bases clipped from V and 9 bases from J, the junction kept 5 bases outside the gene matches. This CDR3 region has 13 residues. The CDR3 here is CASSLGQGLEQFF. CDR3 DNA: TGTGCCAGCAGCCTAGGACAGGGGCTTGAGCAGTTCTTC.

This clonotype was seen at least ten times. The chain joins TRBV7-2 to TRBJ1-1; 8 positions agree with TRBD1. Losses at the gene ends were 5 bases for V and 6 bases for J; bases not matched to a gene: 2. This CDR3 is built from 12 residues. CDR1 is SGHTA and CDR2 is FQGNSA in the germline V gene. DNA for the CDR3: TGTGCCAGCAGCGCACAGGGGGCTGAAGCTTTCTTT. Its protein product is CASSAQGAEAFF.

The V call is TRBV6-2 or TRBV6-3, the J call TRBJ2-7; the D gene is possibly TRBD1 (5 bases). This CDR3 contains 14 residues. The germline V and J ends were trimmed by 0 bases and 3 bases, with 9 bases remaining between them. CDR1 is MNHEY and CDR2 is SVGEGT in the germline V gene. DNA of the CDR3: TGTGCCAGCAGTTACTCCCAGGACATCTACGAGCAGTACTTC. Translated, it gives CASSYSQDIYEQYF.

V gene TRBV28 combines with J gene TRBJ1-2, with D unclear. Per germline, CDR1 MDHEN and CDR2 SYDVKM. V was shortened by 5 bases and J by 0 bases, with 7 bases between the two germline ends. This CDR3 is 13 amino acids long. CDR3 sequence: CASSLPTNYGYTF. The CDR3 nucleotides read TGTGCCAGCAGTCTACCCACTAACTATGGCTACACCTTC.

This clonotype was recorded at least ten times. The rearrangement joins TRBV7-2 to TRBJ2-7; no definite D call. The CDR3 has 13 amino acids. In germline, CDR1 is SGHTA, CDR2 FQGNSA. The germline V and J ends were trimmed by 3 bases and 1 base, with 7 bases remaining between them. Here the CDR3 reads CASSFGVSYEQYF. The CDR3 DNA reads TGTGCCAGCAGCTTTGGAGTTTCCTACGAGCAGTACTTC.

The V gene is TRBV9, the J gene TRBJ2-1; 10 bases map to TRBD2. The germline CDR1 and CDR2 sequences are SGDLS and YYNGEE. The V gene end was trimmed by 0 bases and the J gene end by 4 bases; junction bases not matched to a gene: 7. CDR3 length equals 17 residues. CDR3 region: CASSVVASGGLYNEQFF. The CDR3 region has the DNA TGTGCCAGCAGCGTAGTGGCTAGCGGGGGCCTTTACAATGAGCAGTTCTTC.

The DNA of the CDR3 is TGCAGTGCTAGAGCCGGCTCAGGGGGCACCTATGGCTACACCTTC. Translation gives CSARAGSGGTYGYTF. The chain is built from TRBV20-1 and TRBJ1-2, with TRBD1 matching over 8 bases. After removal of 1 base from V and 4 bases from J, the junction contained 8 bases not matched to a gene. Germline-derived CDR1 and CDR2 are DFQATT and SNEGSKA (reference sequence). This CDR3 region has 15 residues.

On this clonotype: Possible read error: a much larger clone is one base away. This sequence joins TRBV7-2 and TRBJ1-4; 7 bases match TRBD1. CDR3 length equals 14 residues. The germline gives CDR1 SGHTA, CDR2 FQGNSA. DNA for the CDR3: TGTGCCAGCAGCCTACAGGGGACGGATGAAAAACCGTTTTTT. Amino acid sequence: CASSLQGTDEKPFF.

This clonotype was found a few times. This rearrangement joins TRBV11-2 to TRBJ2-7; D not resolved. V lost 0 bases and J 2 bases, leaving 11 bases between the germline ends. This CDR3 has 15 amino acids. Per germline, CDR1 SGHAT and CDR2 FQNNGV. The CDR3 sequence: CASSLEAAKAYEQYF. In DNA, the CDR3 is TGTGCCAGCAGCTTAGAGGCAGCAAAAGCCTACGAGCAGTACTTC.

The genes are TRBV11-2 and TRBJ2-5; D may be TRBD2 (5 bases). Trimming left V 5 bases short and J 2 bases short, with 12 bases between. The length of the CDR3 is 14 residues. Germline CDR1 reads SGHAT; CDR2 reads FQNNGV. CDR3 nucleotide sequence: TGTGCCAGCAGCCACCAGCGGTGGCAAGAGACCCAGTACTTC. This codes for CASSHQRWQETQYF.

Turning to this clonotype: It may be a read error: a sequence one base away is much more abundant. The chain recombines TRBV7-2 with TRBJ2-5; 10 bases align to TRBD2. Germline values: CDR1 SGHTA, CDR2 FQGNSA. CDR3 length: 15 amino acids. For the CDR3, the DNA is TGTGCCAGCAGCCCTCGGGGAGCGGGGGGGGGGACCAAGTACTTC. Protein sequence: CASSPRGAGGGTKYF. Full variable domain (rest looked up from reference TRBV7-2 and TRBJ2-5): GAGVSQSPSNKVTEKGKDVELRCDPISGHTALYWYRQSLGQGLEFLIYFQGNSAPDKSGLPSDRFSAERTGGSVSTLTIQRTQQEDSAVYLCASSPRGAGGGTKYFGPGTRLLVL.

This clonotype was recorded a few times. A junction boundary mismatches the germline segment, possibly from a read error. This sequence joins TRBV6-5 and TRBJ2-1, with D possibly matching TRBD2 (6 bases). Germline loops: CDR1 MNHEY, CDR2 SVGAGI. The CDR3 totals 21 residues. The CDR3 bases are TGTGCCAGCAGTCACTCCCGGGACTGGAGAGTCGATCGATCCTCCTACAATGAGCAGTTCTTC. It specifies CASSHSRDWRVDRSSYNEQFF.

The chain recombines TRBV14 with TRBJ2-2, with 8 bases matching TRBD2. CDR1 and CDR2 (germline): SGHDN, FVKESK. The CDR3 is 16 residues long. J was trimmed by 1 base and V by 2 bases; bases with no gene match: 3. CDR3 in amino acids: CASSQRGGLNTGELFF. CDR3 in DNA: TGTGCCAGCAGCCAACGCGGGGGGTTGAACACCGGGGAGCTGTTTTTT.

The J gene is TRBJ1-1, the V gene TRBV6-1; weak D call: TRBD1 (5 bases). Deletions cut 1 base from V and 11 bases from J, with 14 bases between. The CDR3 runs to 13 residues. CDR1 is MNHNS and CDR2 is SASEGT in the germline V gene. The CDR3 region is CASSEGGAVRAFF. CDR3 DNA sequence: TGTGCCAGCAGTGAAGGTGGGGCCGTCAGGGCTTTCTTT.

This CDR3 reads CASSQETFEAFF. The CDR3 DNA is TGTGCCAGCAGCCAAGAAACGTTTGAAGCTTTCTTT. The rearrangement uses TRBV14 and TRBJ1-1; no clear D gene. This CDR3 has 12 amino acids. Germline assignment: CDR1 SGHDN and CDR2 FVKESK. V was cut by 0 bases and J by 7 bases, with 6 bases left in between. Full variable domain (missing parts from reference TRBV14 and TRBJ1-1): EAGVTQFPSHSVIEKGQTVTLRCDPISGHDNLYWYRRVMGKEIKFLLHFVKESKQDESGMPNNRFLAERTGGTYSTLKVQPAELEDSGVYFCASSQETFEAFFGQGTRLTVV.

V gene TRBV5-1 combines with J gene TRBJ2-3; perhaps TRBD2 as D (7 bases). The germline CDR1 and CDR2 sequences are SGHRS and YFSETQ. CDR3 length: 16 residues. Trimming removed 0 bases from V and 5 bases from J, with 16 bases in between. For the CDR3, the DNA is TGCGCCAGCAGCTTGGTCGGGGTCGGGGGGCGAGATACGCAGTATTTT. Translated, it gives CASSLVGVGGRDTQYF. Based on the CDR3 plus reference TRBV5-1 and TRBJ2-3, the full variable domain is KAGVTQTPRYLIKTRGQQVTLSCSPISGHRSVSWYQQTPGQGLQFLFEYFSETQRNKGNFPGRFSGRQFSNSRSEMNVSTLELGDSALYLCASSLVGVGGRDTQYFGPGTRLTVL.

The V gene is TRBV18, the J gene TRBJ1-4; D not certain. This CDR3 contains 14 residues. Germline loops: CDR1 KGHSH, CDR2 LQKENI. Trimming left V 3 bases short and J 6 bases short, with 11 bases between. CDR3 loop: CASSPTSVDEKLFF. The DNA for the CDR3 is TGTGCCAGCTCACCGACTTCCGTTGATGAAAAACTGTTTTTT.

The gene calls are TRBV4-3 and TRBJ1-5; D might be TRBD1 (6 bases). The CDR3 has 15 amino acids. The V end was cut by 0 bases, the J end by 6 bases, with 12 bases between. CDR1 is LGHNA, CDR2 YSLEER, per germline. The CDR3 loop reads CASSQDRWGAQPQHF. CDR3 DNA sequence: TGCGCCAGCAGCCAAGATAGATGGGGGGCTCAGCCCCAGCATTTT.

Ten or more counts support this clonotype. This chain uses TRBV7-2 with TRBJ2-2; possibly TRBD1 for D (6 bases). The CDR3 is 16 residues long. Looked up from germline, CDR1 is SGHTA and CDR2 is FQGNSA. Trimming left V 3 bases short and J 0 bases short, with 11 bases between. The CDR3 loop reads CASSFQGQTNTGELFF. The DNA of the CDR3 is TGTGCCAGCAGCTTCCAGGGGCAAACGAACACCGGGGAGCTGTTTTTT.

This clonotype appeared many times. This chain connects TRBV19 to TRBJ1-5, with TRBD1 as a possible D gene (6 bases). The germline gives CDR1 LNHDA, CDR2 SQIVND (reference sequence). V lost 7 bases, J lost 0 bases, and 13 bases lay in between. The CDR3 loop spans 15 amino acids. CDR3 nucleotides: TGTGCCAGTAAAATGGACAGATATAGCAATCAGCCCCAGCATTTT. Protein: CASKMDRYSNQPQHF.

This clonotype was seen more than once but under ten times. The chain uses TRBV29-1 and TRBJ2-2, with 10 bases fitting TRBD2. Trimming at V came to 7 bases and at J to 0 bases, leaving 5 bases not matched to a gene. From germline, CDR1 is SQVTM and CDR2 ANQGSEA. This CDR3 is built from 15 residues. DNA for the CDR3: TGCAGCGGGAAAGCGGGGGGGACGAACACCGGGGAGCTGTTTTTT. It yields the protein CSGKAGGTNTGELFF.

This clonotype occurred many times. The V gene is TRBV7-2, the J gene TRBJ1-4; 10 bases align to TRBD1. Germline V gene data show CDR1 as SGHTA and CDR2 as FQGNSA. The CDR3 totals 15 residues. The ends lost 6 bases at V and 0 bases at J; junction bases unmatched: 1. The CDR3: CASSGQGATNEKLFF. The CDR3 DNA reads TGTGCCAGCAGTGGACAGGGGGCAACTAATGAAAAACTGTTTTTT.

CDR3 amino acids: CASSLGTGDDNYGYTF. DNA for the CDR3: TGTGCCAGCAGCTTAGGGACAGGGGACGATAACTATGGCTACACCTTC. This chain uses TRBV7-6 with TRBJ1-2, with 9 bases lining up with TRBD1. J lost 1 base, V lost 1 base, and 4 bases had no gene match. Per the germline V gene, CDR1 is SGHVS and CDR2 is FNYEAQ. The CDR3 has 16 residues.

The rearrangement uses TRBV5-6 and TRBJ2-3, with a tentative D call TRBD2 (6 bases). Germline V gene sequence: CDR1 SGHDT, CDR2 YYEEEE. The CDR3 consists of 16 residues. V was trimmed by 1 base and J by 1 base, leaving 13 bases between them. The CDR3 DNA sequence: TGTGCCAGCAGCTTGAACGGAGGGTATGGCACAGATACGCAGTATTTT. As protein: CASSLNGGYGTDTQYF.

This clonotype was seen only a few times. A much larger clone lies one base from this, so it may be a read error. The CDR3 protein is CASSLYYEQYF. The CDR3 nucleotides read TGTGCCAGCAGCCTCTACTACGAGCAGTACTTC. J is TRBJ2-7 and V is TRBV7-9; D ambiguous. The CDR3 length is 11 residues. V was clipped by 5 bases and J by 3 bases, with 5 bases between them. CDR1 and CDR2 (germline): SEHNR, FQNEAQ (reference sequence).

With regard to this clonotype: This may stem from a read error, because a much larger clone lies one nucleotide away. The V and J genes are TRBV7-9 and TRBJ1-1; the D is unclear. The germline V gene encodes CDR1 SEHNR and CDR2 FQNEAQ (reference sequence). This CDR3 has 15 residues. CDR3 in DNA: TGTGCCAGCAGCTTAGCTAGCCCCATGAACACTGAAGATTTCTTT. Translated: CASSLASPMNTEDFF.

The chain uses TRBV6-1 and TRBJ2-3; D tentatively reads TRBD1 or TRBD2 (5 bases each). V was clipped by 6 bases and J by 3 bases, with 16 bases between them. This CDR3 is 15 amino acids long. CDR1 is MNHNS and CDR2 is SASEGT in the germline V gene. The CDR3 coding sequence is TGTGCCAGCAGAGACAGACAGAGGGTAACAGATACGCAGTATTTT. Translated, it gives CASRDRQRVTDTQYF.

Concerning this clonotype itself: The final CDR3 position lacks the conserved phenylalanine or tryptophan, pointing to a likely read error. The chain recombines TRBV7-6 with TRBJ2-7; TRBD2 is a possible D gene (5 bases). Trimming stripped 1 base from V and 2 bases from J, with 9 bases between. Looked up from germline, CDR1 is SGHVS and CDR2 is FNYEAQ. This CDR3 has 14 residues. The CDR3: CASSLVTGTYEQYY. CDR3 bases: TGTGCCAGCAGCTTAGTGACGGGAACCTACGAGCAGTACTAC.

This chain uses TRBV4-2 with TRBJ2-7; D is unclear. CDR1 and CDR2 (germline): LGHNA, YNFKEQ. V was clipped by 0 bases and J by 4 bases, with 10 bases between them. The CDR3 length is 14 residues. In nucleotides, the CDR3 is TGTGCCAGCAGCCAAGATGGGCTAGGGTACGAGCAGTACTTC. The encoded protein is CASSQDGLGYEQYF.

V usage is TRBV7-3 and J usage is TRBJ2-1, with D uncertain. In germline, CDR1 is SGHTA, CDR2 FQGTGA. The V and J ends lost 1 base and 3 bases respectively, with 7 bases between them. The CDR3 loop spans 14 amino acids. CDR3 DNA: TGTGCCAGCAGCTTAAGGGAAGGCTACAATGAGCAGTTCTTC. Amino acid sequence: CASSLREGYNEQFF.

With regard to this clonotype: Just one base apart from a much larger clone, this may be a read error. This sequence joins TRBV7-8 and TRBJ2-3; D unclear. Trimming pared 1 base from V and 2 bases from J, leaving 10 bases between. CDR3 size: 15 residues. Germline V lookup: CDR1 SGHVS, CDR2 FQNEAQ. The CDR3 reads CASSLVSVYTDTQYF. Written as DNA, the CDR3 is TGTGCCAGCAGCTTAGTCAGCGTTTACACAGATACGCAGTATTTT.